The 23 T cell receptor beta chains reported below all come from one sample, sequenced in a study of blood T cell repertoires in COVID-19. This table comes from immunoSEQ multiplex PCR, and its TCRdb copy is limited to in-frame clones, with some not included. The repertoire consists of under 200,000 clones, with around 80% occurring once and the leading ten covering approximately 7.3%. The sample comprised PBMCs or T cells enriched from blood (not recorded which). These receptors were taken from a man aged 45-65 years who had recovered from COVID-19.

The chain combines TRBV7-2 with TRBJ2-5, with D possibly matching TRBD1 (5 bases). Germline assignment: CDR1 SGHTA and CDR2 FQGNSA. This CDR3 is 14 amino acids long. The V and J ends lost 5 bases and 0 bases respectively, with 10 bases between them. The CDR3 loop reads CASSPPTDQETQYF. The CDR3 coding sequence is TGTGCCAGCAGCCCCCCGACAGACCAAGAGACCCAGTACTTC.

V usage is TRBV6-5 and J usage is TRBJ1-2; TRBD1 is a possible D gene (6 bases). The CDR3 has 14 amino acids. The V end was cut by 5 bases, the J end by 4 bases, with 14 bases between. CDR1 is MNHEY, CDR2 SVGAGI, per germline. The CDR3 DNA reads TGTGCCAGCAGTATCCACAGGGAATCCTATGGCTACACCTTC. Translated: CASSIHRESYGYTF.

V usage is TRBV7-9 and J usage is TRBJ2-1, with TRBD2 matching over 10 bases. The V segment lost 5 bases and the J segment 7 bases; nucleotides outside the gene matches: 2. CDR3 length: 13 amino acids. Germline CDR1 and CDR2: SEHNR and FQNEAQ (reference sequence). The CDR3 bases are TGTGCCAGCAGCCCAGCGGGGGGGAATGAGCAGTTCTTC. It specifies CASSPAGGNEQFF. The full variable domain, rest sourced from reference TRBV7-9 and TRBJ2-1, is DTGVSQNPRHKITKRGQNVTFRCDPISEHNRLYWYRQTLGQGPEFLTYFQNEAQLEKSRLLSDRFSAERPKGSFSTLEIQRTEQGDSAMYLCASSPAGGNEQFFGPGTRLTVL.

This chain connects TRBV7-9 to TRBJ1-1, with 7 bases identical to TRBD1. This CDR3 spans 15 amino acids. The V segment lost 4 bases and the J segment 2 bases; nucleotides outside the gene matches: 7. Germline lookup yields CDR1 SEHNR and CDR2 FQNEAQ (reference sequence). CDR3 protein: CASSSWTGRNTEAFF. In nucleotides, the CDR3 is TGTGCCAGCAGCTCCTGGACAGGACGAAACACTGAAGCTTTCTTT.

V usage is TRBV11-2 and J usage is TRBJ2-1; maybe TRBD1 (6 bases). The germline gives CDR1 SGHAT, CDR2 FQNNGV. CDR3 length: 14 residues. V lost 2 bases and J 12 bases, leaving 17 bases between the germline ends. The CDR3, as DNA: TGTGCCAGCAGCTTATTGACAGGTTTGAGGGGGCAGTTCTTC. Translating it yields CASSLLTGLRGQFF.

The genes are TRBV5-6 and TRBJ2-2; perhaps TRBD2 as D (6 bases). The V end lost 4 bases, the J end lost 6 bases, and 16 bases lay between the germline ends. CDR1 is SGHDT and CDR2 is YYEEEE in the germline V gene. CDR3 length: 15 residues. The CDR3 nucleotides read TGTGCCAGCAGCACCTTGGAGGGGCGCTCCGGGGAGCTGTTTTTT. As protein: CASSTLEGRSGELFF.

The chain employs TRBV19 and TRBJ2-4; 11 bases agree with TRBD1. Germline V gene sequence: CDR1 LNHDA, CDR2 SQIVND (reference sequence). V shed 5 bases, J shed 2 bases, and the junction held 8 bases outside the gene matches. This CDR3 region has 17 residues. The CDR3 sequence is CASSPQDRGLPKNIQYF. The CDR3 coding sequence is TGTGCCAGTAGTCCACAGGACAGGGGGCTGCCCAAAAACATTCAGTACTTC.

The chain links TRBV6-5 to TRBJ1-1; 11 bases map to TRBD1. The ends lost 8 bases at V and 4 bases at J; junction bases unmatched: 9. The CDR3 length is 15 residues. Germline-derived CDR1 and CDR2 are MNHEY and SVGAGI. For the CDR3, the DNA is TGTGCCAGCGGGATGGACAGGGGGCGGAGCACTGAAGCTTTCTTT. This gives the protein CASGMDRGRSTEAFF.

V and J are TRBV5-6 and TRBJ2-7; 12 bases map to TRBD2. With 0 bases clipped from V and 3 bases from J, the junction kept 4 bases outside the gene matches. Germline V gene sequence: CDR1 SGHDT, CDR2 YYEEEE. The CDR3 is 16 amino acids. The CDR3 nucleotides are TGTGCCAGCAGCTTGGTGGCTAGCGGGGGGGACTACGAGCAGTACTTC. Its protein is CASSLVASGGDYEQYF. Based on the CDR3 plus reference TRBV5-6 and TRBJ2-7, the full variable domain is DAGVTQSPTHLIKTRGQQVTLRCSPKSGHDTVSWYQQALGQGPQFIFQYYEEEERQRGNFPDRFSGHQFPNYSSELNVNALLLGDSALYLCASSLVASGGDYEQYFGPGTRLTVT.

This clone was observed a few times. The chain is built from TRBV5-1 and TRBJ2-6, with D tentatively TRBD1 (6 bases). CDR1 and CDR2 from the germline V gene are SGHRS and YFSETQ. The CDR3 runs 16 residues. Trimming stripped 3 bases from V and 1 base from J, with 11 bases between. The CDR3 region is CASSYITGSGANVLTF. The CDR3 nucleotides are TGCGCCAGCAGCTACATAACAGGGTCTGGGGCCAACGTCCTGACTTTC.

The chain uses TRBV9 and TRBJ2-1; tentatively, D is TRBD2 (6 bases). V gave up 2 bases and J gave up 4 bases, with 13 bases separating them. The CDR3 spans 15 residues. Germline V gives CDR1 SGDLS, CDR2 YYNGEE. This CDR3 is CASSVGGLPYNEQFF. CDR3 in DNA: TGTGCCAGCAGCGTTGGGGGGTTACCTTACAATGAGCAGTTCTTC.

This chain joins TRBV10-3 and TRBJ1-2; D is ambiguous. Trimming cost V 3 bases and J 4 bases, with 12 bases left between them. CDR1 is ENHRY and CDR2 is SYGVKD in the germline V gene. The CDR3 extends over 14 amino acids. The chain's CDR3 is CAISDGRGFYGYTF. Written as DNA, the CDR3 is TGTGCCATCAGTGACGGGCGGGGTTTCTATGGCTACACCTTC.

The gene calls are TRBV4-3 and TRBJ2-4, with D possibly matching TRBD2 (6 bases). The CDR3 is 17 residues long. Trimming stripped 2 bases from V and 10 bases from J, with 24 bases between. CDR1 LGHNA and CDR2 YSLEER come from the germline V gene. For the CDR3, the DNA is TGCGCCAGCAGCCAAATCAGTGACGGGGGTACAAAGAGGATTCAGTACTTC. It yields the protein CASSQISDGGTKRIQYF.

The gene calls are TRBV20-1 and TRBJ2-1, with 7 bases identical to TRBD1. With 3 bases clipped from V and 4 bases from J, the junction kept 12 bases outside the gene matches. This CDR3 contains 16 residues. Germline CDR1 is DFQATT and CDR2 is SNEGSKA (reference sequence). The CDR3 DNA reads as TGCAGTGCTAGTATGAGGAGACAGGGATTATACAATGAGCAGTTCTTC. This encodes CSASMRRQGLYNEQFF.

As DNA, the CDR3 is TGTGCCACCAGCAGAGATGGTAGGGGTAGGGGCAATCAGCCCCAGCATTTT. Translated, it gives CATSRDGRGRGNQPQHF. This chain connects TRBV15 to TRBJ1-5, with a tentative D call TRBD1 (5 bases). CDR3 length: 17 residues. Germline-derived CDR1 and CDR2 are LNHNV and YYDKDF (reference sequence). Trimming pared 0 bases from V and 2 bases from J, leaving 14 bases between.

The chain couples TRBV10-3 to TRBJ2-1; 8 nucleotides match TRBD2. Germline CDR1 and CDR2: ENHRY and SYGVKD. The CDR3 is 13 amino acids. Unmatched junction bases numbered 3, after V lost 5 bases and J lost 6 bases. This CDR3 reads CAISPGTSNEQFF. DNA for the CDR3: TGTGCCATCAGTCCCGGGACTAGCAATGAGCAGTTCTTC.

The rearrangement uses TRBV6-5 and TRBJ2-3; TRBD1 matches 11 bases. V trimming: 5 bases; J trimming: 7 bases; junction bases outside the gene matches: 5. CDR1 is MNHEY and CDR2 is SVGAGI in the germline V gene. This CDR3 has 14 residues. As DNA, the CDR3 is TGTGCCAGCAGTAAGGACAGGGGGCTAAATACGCAGTATTTT. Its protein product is CASSKDRGLNTQYF.

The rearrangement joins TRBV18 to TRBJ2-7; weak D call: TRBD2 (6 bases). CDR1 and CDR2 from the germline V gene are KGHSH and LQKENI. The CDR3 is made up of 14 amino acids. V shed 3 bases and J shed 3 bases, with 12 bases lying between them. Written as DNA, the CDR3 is TGTGCCAGCTCACCTGGGACTTTGTACTACGAGCAGTACTTC. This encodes CASSPGTLYYEQYF.

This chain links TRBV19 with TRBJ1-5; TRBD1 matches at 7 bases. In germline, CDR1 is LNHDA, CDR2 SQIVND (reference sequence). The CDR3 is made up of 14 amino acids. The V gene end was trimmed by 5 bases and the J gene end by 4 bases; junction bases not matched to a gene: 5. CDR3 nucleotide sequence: TGTGCCAGTAGTTCCCGACAGGGAAATCAGCCCCAGCATTTT. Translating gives CASSSRQGNQPQHF.

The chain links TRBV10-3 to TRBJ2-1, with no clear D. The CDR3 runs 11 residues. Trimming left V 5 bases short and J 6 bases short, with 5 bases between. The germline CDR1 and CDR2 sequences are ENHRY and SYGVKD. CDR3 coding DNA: TGTGCCATCAGTCCCGGCAATGAGCAGTTCTTC. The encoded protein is CAISPGNEQFF.

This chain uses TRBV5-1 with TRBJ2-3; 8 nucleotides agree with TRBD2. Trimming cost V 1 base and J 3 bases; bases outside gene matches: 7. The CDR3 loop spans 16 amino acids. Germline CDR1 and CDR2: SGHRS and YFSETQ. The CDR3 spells CASSLSRGGKTDTQYF. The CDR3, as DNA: TGCGCCAGCAGCTTGTCCCGCGGGGGGAAAACAGATACGCAGTATTTT.

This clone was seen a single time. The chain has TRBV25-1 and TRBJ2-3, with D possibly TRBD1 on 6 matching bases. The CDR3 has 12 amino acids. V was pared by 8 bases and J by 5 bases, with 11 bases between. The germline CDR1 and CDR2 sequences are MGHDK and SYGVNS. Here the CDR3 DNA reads TGTGCCAGCGCGGAAGGGGGAGATACGCAGTATTTT. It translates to CASAEGGDTQYF.

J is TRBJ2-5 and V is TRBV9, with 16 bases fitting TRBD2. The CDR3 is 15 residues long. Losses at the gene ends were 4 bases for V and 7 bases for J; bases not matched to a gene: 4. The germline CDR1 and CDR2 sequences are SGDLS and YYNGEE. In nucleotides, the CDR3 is TGTGCCAGCAGCACCGGGACTAGCGGGGGGGGGACCCAGTACTTC. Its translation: CASSTGTSGGGTQYF.